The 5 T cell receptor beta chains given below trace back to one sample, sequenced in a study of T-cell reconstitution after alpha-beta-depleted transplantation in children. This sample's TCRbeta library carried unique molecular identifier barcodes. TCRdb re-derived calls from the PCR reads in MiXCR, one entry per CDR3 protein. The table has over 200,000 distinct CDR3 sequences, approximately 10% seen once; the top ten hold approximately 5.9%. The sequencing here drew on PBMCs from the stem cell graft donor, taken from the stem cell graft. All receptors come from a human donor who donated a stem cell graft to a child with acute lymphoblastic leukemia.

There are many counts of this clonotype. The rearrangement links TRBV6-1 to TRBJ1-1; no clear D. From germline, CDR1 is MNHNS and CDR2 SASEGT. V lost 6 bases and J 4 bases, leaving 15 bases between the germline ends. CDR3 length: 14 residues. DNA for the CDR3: TGTGCCAGCAGCCCCGGGGTTTTAGGCACTGAAGCTTTCTTT. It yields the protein CASSPGVLGTEAFF.

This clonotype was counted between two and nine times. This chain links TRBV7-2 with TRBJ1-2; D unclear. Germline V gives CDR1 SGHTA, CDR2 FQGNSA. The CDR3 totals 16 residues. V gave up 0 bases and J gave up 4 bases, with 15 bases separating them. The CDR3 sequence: CASSLAGMDGFYGYTF. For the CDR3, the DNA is TGTGCCAGCAGCTTAGCGGGGATGGACGGCTTCTATGGCTACACCTTC.

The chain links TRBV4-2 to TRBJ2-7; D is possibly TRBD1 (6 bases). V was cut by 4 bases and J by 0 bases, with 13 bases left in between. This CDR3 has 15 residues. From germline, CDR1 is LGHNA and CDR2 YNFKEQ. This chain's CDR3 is CASSLPGANSYEQYF. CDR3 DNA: TGTGCCAGCAGCCTGCCAGGGGCCAACTCCTACGAGCAGTACTTC.

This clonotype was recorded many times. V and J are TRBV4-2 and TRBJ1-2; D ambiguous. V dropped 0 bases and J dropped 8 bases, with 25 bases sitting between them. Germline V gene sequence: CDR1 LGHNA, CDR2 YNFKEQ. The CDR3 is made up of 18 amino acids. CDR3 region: CASSQDNRPESGRMGYTF. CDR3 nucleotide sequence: TGTGCCAGCAGCCAAGATAATAGGCCTGAGTCCGGACGGATGGGCTACACCTTC.

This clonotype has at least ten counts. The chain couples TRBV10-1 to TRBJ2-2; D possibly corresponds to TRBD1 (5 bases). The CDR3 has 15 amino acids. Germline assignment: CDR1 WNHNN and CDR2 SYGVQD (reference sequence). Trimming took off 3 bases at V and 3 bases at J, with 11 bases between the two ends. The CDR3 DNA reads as TGCGCCAGCAGTGAAAAAAGGGGCCACACCGGGGAGCTGTTTTTT. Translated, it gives CASSEKRGHTGELFF.